The rows below give T cell receptor beta chains drawn from one sample of a study of metastatic and nonmetastatic thyroid tumors. TCRdb re-processed the PCR reads through MiXCR. Among roughly 7,000 clones listed, over 15% were seen once. Material: adjacent normal tissue. The receptors were sampled from a male donor with papillary thyroid cancer or a benign thyroid nodule (not recorded which). Some clones in this sample may be carry-over from other donors' samples. CDR3s include the opening cysteine and the closing phenylalanine or tryptophan. Each record gives: clone size, V gene, J gene, D gene, CDR3 protein, CDR3 DNA. A D gene is named only where the DNA matches it firmly. Expanded clones get a size class; other rows say once, few or many, or leave the size out.

size: NA; V: TRBV19; J: TRBJ1-1; D: TRBD1; CDR3: CASRNRGSNTEAFF; DNA: TGTGCCAGTAGGAACAGGGGGTCTAACACTGAAGCTTTCTTT
size: few; V: TRBV28; J: TRBJ2-3; D: TRBD2; CDR3: CASSLRSGGTDTQYF; DNA: TGTGCCAGCAGTTTACGGAGCGGGGGCACAGATACGCAGTATTTT
size: NA; V: TRBV24-1; J: TRBJ2-3; D: NA; CDR3: CATSDYSRGGADTQYF; DNA: TGTGCCACCAGTGATTATAGCAGGGGTGGGGCAGATACGCAGTATTTT
size: NA; V: TRBV7-8; J: TRBJ1-5; D: NA; CDR3: CASSLGPSDQPQHF; DNA: TGTGCCAGCAGCTTAGGGCCGTCGGATCAGCCCCAGCATTTT
size: many; V: TRBV5-1; J: TRBJ2-5; D: NA; CDR3: CASSRPDQETQYF; DNA: TGCGCCAGCAGCCGACCGGACCAAGAGACCCAGTACTTC
size: medium-sized; V: TRBV7-8; J: TRBJ2-1; D: NA; CDR3: CASSFDRHNEQFF; DNA: TGTGCCAGCAGCTTCGACCGGCACAATGAGCAGTTCTTC
size: many; V: TRBV19; J: TRBJ2-1; D: TRBD2; CDR3: CASSIDRAAGGYNEQFF; DNA: TGTGCCAGTAGTATAGATCGTGCAGCGGGAGGGTACAATGAGCAGTTCTTC
size: few; V: TRBV6-5; J: TRBJ1-1; D: TRBD1; CDR3: CASSSDRGDTEAFF; DNA: TGTGCCAGCAGTTCAGACAGGGGGGACACTGAAGCTTTCTTT
size: few; V: TRBV10-3; J: TRBJ2-1; D: TRBD1; CDR3: CAIRGGTGAYNEQFF; DNA: TGTGCCATCAGGGGAGGGACAGGGGCCTACAATGAGCAGTTCTTC
size: NA; V: TRBV5-1; J: TRBJ1-4; D: TRBD1; CDR3: CASSLGTGRNEKLFF; DNA: TGCGCCAGCAGCTTGGGGACAGGGAGGAATGAAAAACTGTTTTTT
size: NA; V: TRBV29-1; J: TRBJ1-2; D: NA; CDR3: CSVQLSKYGYTF; DNA: TGTAGCGTTCAACTGAGTAAATATGGCTACACCTTC
size: NA; V: TRBV5-1; J: TRBJ2-7; D: TRBD1; CDR3: CASSLGTGGGEQYF; DNA: TGCGCCAGCAGCTTGGGGACAGGGGGAGGCGAGCAGTACTTC
size: NA; V: TRBV7-9; J: TRBJ2-1; D: NA; CDR3: CASSGRREFVNEQFF; DNA: TGTGCCAGCAGCGGACGCCGGGAGTTCGTCAATGAGCAGTTCTTC
size: NA; V: TRBV7-9; J: TRBJ1-2; D: NA; CDR3: CASSDPTGNYGYTF; DNA: TGTGCCAGCAGCGACCCGACAGGAAACTATGGCTACACCTTC
size: medium-sized; V: TRBV24-1; J: TRBJ2-7; D: TRBD1; CDR3: CATSDASPGVGGDYEQYF; DNA: TGTGCCACCAGTGATGCCAGCCCAGGTGTAGGGGGCGATTACGAGCAGTACTTC
size: large; V: TRBV6-1; J: TRBJ2-1; D: NA; CDR3: CASSPWQGGYNEQFF; DNA: TGTGCCAGCAGCCCCTGGCAGGGTGGGTACAATGAGCAGTTCTTC
size: NA; V: TRBV7-2; J: TRBJ2-3; D: NA; CDR3: CASSLAYSEAVRTQYF; DNA: TGTGCCAGCAGCTTAGCCTACTCCGAGGCCGTCCGTACGCAGTATTTT
size: medium-sized; V: TRBV20-1; J: TRBJ1-3; D: NA; CDR3: CSASDLAGNTIYF; DNA: TGCAGTGCTAGTGACCTAGCTGGAAACACCATATATTTT
size: NA; V: TRBV10-2; J: TRBJ2-7; D: NA; CDR3: CASSELAGTYEQYF; DNA: TGCGCCAGCAGTGAGTTGGCAGGGACCTACGAGCAGTACTTC
size: many; V: TRBV30; J: TRBJ2-1; D: NA; CDR3: CAWTQMGSEQFF; DNA: TGTGCCTGGACACAAATGGGGAGTGAGCAGTTCTTC
size: NA; V: TRBV6-5; J: TRBJ1-2; D: NA; CDR3: CASSYSPAPYGYTF; DNA: TGTGCCAGCAGTTACTCACCAGCCCCCTATGGCTACACCTTC
size: NA; V: TRBV11-1; J: TRBJ2-6; D: TRBD1; CDR3: CASSSGTGASSGANVLTF; DNA: TGTGCCAGCAGCTCCGGGACAGGGGCTTCCTCTGGGGCCAACGTCCTGACTTTC
size: NA; V: TRBV20-1; J: TRBJ1-2; D: NA; CDR3: CSAPGTLANYGYTF; DNA: TGCAGTGCCCCGGGGACTCTAGCTAACTATGGCTACACCTTC
size: few; V: TRBV20-1; J: TRBJ1-2; D: NA; CDR3: CSADTAPWGYTF; DNA: TGCAGTGCGGACACTGCTCCTTGGGGCTACACCTTC
size: NA; V: TRBV28; J: TRBJ2-3; D: TRBD2; CDR3: CASSSVAGLADTQYF; DNA: TGTGCCAGCAGTTCCGTAGCGGGACTCGCAGATACGCAGTATTTT
size: NA; V: TRBV28; J: TRBJ1-2; D: NA; CDR3: CASSLSGGGYTF; DNA: TGTGCCAGCAGTTTATCGGGGGGAGGCTACACCTTC
size: large; V: TRBV7-2; J: TRBJ2-7; D: NA; CDR3: CASSLDQGLRQQYF; DNA: TGTGCCAGCAGCTTAGACCAGGGGTTACGACAGCAGTACTTC